The table lists the clone carrying this TCR beta chain with a few counts. Its target is not known. Documented time point: persistent/refractory GD, antithyroid drugs over 5 years with positive TRAb. Researchers made the TCR library from RNA that was extracted from PBMCs. Trimming stripped 7 bases from V and 2 bases from J, with 14 bases between. This CDR3 comprises 14 residues. From germline, CDR1 is MNHNS and CDR2 SASEGT. This entry belongs to a study of regulatory T cells in long-lasting Graves disease. Regarding the study as a whole: No thyroid tissue was studied; the work used peripheral blood only.

Through Arm-PCR of CDR3 regions and iRepertoire HTBI primers, TCR beta libraries were built. Each CDR3 protein gets one entry after TCRdb re-called the multiplex PCR reads with MiXCR. The sample shows 700,000 or so distinct CDR3 sequences, 25% to 30% of them seen only once. The chain recombines TRBV6-1 with TRBJ1-1, with unresolved D. The specimen comprised peripheral blood mononuclear cells (PBMCs), sampled when the disease was refractory, from a patient treated with antithyroid drugs. This clonotype was obtained from a female donor with Graves disease. CDR3 loop: CASTLARGNTEAFF. The DNA of the CDR3 is TGTGCCAGCACCCTGGCCCGAGGAAACACTGAAGCTTTCTTT.